Shown below are 19 T cell receptor beta chains from a single sample sequenced in a study of human T cells and chemical hapten exposure. The sample's time point: patch test 1, 2 weeks after DPC sensitization. Treatment noted: therapeutic diphenylcyclopropenone sensitization with weekly scalp DPC. TCRdb reanalysed the RACE reads using MiXCR and keeps one entry per CDR3 protein. The sample records about 71,000 distinct CDR3 sequences, approximately 9.4% being singletons. The sequencing used whole blood, collected in connection with sensitization to the hapten diphenylcyclopropenone (DPC). Every receptor here comes from a woman in her 40s with alopecia areata. Some clones in this sample may be carry-over from other donors' samples.

The sample holds a few counts of this clonotype. The CDR3 reads CASSLGRVTPGQETQYF. For the CDR3, the DNA is TGTGCCAGCAGCTTAGGGAGGGTAACTCCCGGACAAGAGACCCAGTACTTC. This chain joins TRBV11-1 and TRBJ2-5; tentatively, D is TRBD2 (6 bases). V lost 1 base, J lost 2 bases, and 17 bases lay in between. Germline V gene data show CDR1 as SGHAT and CDR2 as FQDESV (reference sequence). This CDR3 region has 17 residues.

This chain links TRBV28 with TRBJ2-7; 11 positions match TRBD1. Germline-derived CDR1 and CDR2 are MDHEN and SYDVKM. The CDR3 consists of 14 residues. V gave up 5 bases and J gave up 6 bases; unmatched junction bases: 6. The CDR3 DNA reads TGTGCCAGCAGTCCCCCGGGACAGGGGGGCGAGCAGTACTTC. It translates to CASSPPGQGGEQYF. Full variable domain (rest looked up from reference TRBV28 and TRBJ2-7): DVKVTQSSRYLVKRTGEKVFLECVQDMDHENMFWYRQDPGLGLRLIYFSYDVKMKEKGDIPEGYSVSREKKERFSLILESASTNQTSMYLCASSPPGQGGEQYFGPGTRLTVT.

At least ten counts were recorded for this clonotype. The V gene is TRBV7-2, the J gene TRBJ2-7; weak D call: TRBD2 (7 bases). The CDR3 runs 15 residues. Germline-derived CDR1 and CDR2 are SGHTA and FQGNSA. V was clipped by 5 bases and J by 1 base, with 15 bases between them. CDR3 in DNA: TGTGCCAGCAGCAGAGGGGGAGGGAAGTCCTACGAGCAGTACTTC. It specifies CASSRGGGKSYEQYF. Drawing the rest from reference TRBV7-2 and TRBJ2-7, the complete variable domain is GAGVSQSPSNKVTEKGKDVELRCDPISGHTALYWYRQSLGQGLEFLIYFQGNSAPDKSGLPSDRFSAERTGGSVSTLTIQRTQQEDSAVYLCASSRGGGKSYEQYFGPGTRLTVT.

V usage is TRBV28 and J usage is TRBJ1-2; maybe TRBD1 (5 bases). This CDR3 is 12 amino acids long. V was trimmed by 3 bases and J by 8 bases, leaving 10 bases between them. Germline V gene lookup returns CDR1 MDHEN and CDR2 SYDVKM. CDR3 in DNA: TGTGCCAGCAGTTTGTTGGGGGTCGGCTACACCTTC. It is translated as CASSLLGVGYTF.

This clonotype was seen repeatedly, ten times or more. CDR3 loop: CASSPRTTAGAPLHF. The CDR3 bases are TGTGCCAGCAGCCCCCGAACGACAGCCGGCGCACCCCTCCACTTT. V is TRBV7-2 and J is TRBJ1-6; TRBD1 might be the D (5 bases). This CDR3 comprises 15 residues. Trimming stripped 5 bases from V and 11 bases from J, with 19 bases between. Germline values: CDR1 SGHTA, CDR2 FQGNSA. Together with reference TRBV7-2 and TRBJ1-6, the CDR3 gives the full variable domain: GAGVSQSPSNKVTEKGKDVELRCDPISGHTALYWYRQSLGQGLEFLIYFQGNSAPDKSGLPSDRFSAERTGGSVSTLTIQRTQQEDSAVYLCASSPRTTAGAPLHFGNGTRLTVT.

This clonotype was seen ten or more times. The chain employs TRBV7-9 and TRBJ1-1, with D maybe TRBD1 (6 bases). There are 13 residues in the CDR3. The V gene's germline CDR1 is SEHNR and CDR2 FQNEAQ (reference sequence). V was clipped by 1 base and J by 4 bases, with 7 bases between them. CDR3 in amino acids: CASSLEQGTEAFF. The CDR3 nucleotides read TGTGCCAGCAGCTTAGAACAGGGCACTGAAGCTTTCTTT.

V gene TRBV21-1 combines with J gene TRBJ1-2; TRBD1 is the table's D call and was not checked against the DNA. TRBV21-1 is marked as a pseudogene. CDR3 length: 17 residues. CDR3 in amino acids: CASSNVPCVGDRYGYTF. The CDR3 DNA reads as TGTGCCAGCAGCAACGTTCCGTGCGTAGGGGATCGGTATGGCTACACCTTC.

The table lists this clonotype with a count of one. A clone one base away is much larger, so this may be a read error. The V and J genes are TRBV29-1 and TRBJ1-2; D is unresolved. The CDR3 is 13 residues long. The V gene lost 8 bases and the J gene lost 4 bases, with 17 bases spanning the gap. Germline V gene sequence: CDR1 SQVTM, CDR2 ANQGSEA. CDR3 in amino acids: CSTDALSSYGYTF. In DNA, the CDR3 is TGCAGCACGGACGCGCTGTCGAGCTATGGCTACACCTTC. Supplemented by reference TRBV29-1 and TRBJ1-2, the full variable domain reads SAVISQKPSRDICQRGTSLTIQCQVDSQVTMMFWYRQQPGQSLTLIATANQGSEATYESGFVIDKFPISRPNLTFSTLTVSNMSPEDSSIYLCSTDALSSYGYTFGSGTRLTVV.

This clonotype was seen many times. The rearrangement uses TRBV4-1 and TRBJ2-3, with TRBD2 identical over 7 bases. The germline V gene has CDR1 MGHRA and CDR2 YSYEKL. This CDR3 has 15 amino acids. With 4 bases clipped from V and 3 bases from J, the junction kept 7 bases outside the gene matches. CDR3 protein: CASSPRTRETDTQYF. The CDR3 DNA is TGCGCCAGCAGCCCCCGGACTAGGGAGACAGATACGCAGTATTTT.

J is TRBJ1-4 and V is TRBV19; 7 nucleotides agree with TRBD1. Germline V gene data show CDR1 as LNHDA and CDR2 as SQIVND (reference sequence). This CDR3 spans 15 amino acids. After removal of 4 bases from V and 3 bases from J, the junction contained 5 bases not matched to a gene. The CDR3 DNA follows: TGTGCCAGTAGTACGTCAGGGGGGCCTAATGAAAAACTGTTTTTT. Protein: CASSTSGGPNEKLFF.

This chain uses TRBV28 with TRBJ1-6; 8 positions agree with TRBD1. Germline lookup yields CDR1 MDHEN and CDR2 SYDVKM. CDR3 length: 19 amino acids. The ends lost 7 bases at V and 0 bases at J; junction bases unmatched: 14. CDR3 in amino acids: CASNLGQGRAFSYNSPLHF. In DNA form, the CDR3 reads TGTGCCAGCAATCTAGGACAGGGCCGAGCTTTCTCCTATAATTCACCCCTCCACTTT.

The table lists this clonotype with many counts. The chain carries TRBV7-2 and TRBJ2-2; D not certain. Per the germline V gene, CDR1 is SGHTA and CDR2 is FQGNSA. CDR3 length: 15 residues. V lost 2 bases, J lost 1 base, and 8 bases lay in between. CDR3 residues: CASSLNFGNTGELFF. In DNA, the CDR3 is TGTGCCAGCAGCTTAAATTTCGGGAACACCGGGGAGCTGTTTTTT. The full variable domain, with the rest looked up from reference TRBV7-2 and TRBJ2-2, is GAGVSQSPSNKVTEKGKDVELRCDPISGHTALYWYRQSLGQGLEFLIYFQGNSAPDKSGLPSDRFSAERTGGSVSTLTIQRTQQEDSAVYLCASSLNFGNTGELFFGEGSRLTVL.

This clonotype was picked up many times. This chain links TRBV12-3 or TRBV12-4 with TRBJ2-7; D perhaps matches TRBD1 (6 bases). This CDR3 is 13 amino acids long. V was pared by 5 bases and J by 6 bases, with 14 bases between. In nucleotides, the CDR3 is TGTGCCAGCAGTCAGGGGCAGGCGGTCGAGCAGTACTTC. The encoded protein is CASSQGQAVEQYF.

This clonotype was found many times. The chain uses TRBV7-2 and TRBJ1-1; D uncertain. Germline V gene lookup returns CDR1 SGHTA and CDR2 FQGNSA. Trimming removed 5 bases from V and 0 bases from J, with 7 bases in between. The length of the CDR3 is 13 residues. The CDR3 nucleotides read TGTGCCAGCAGCGCCAATATGAACACTGAAGCTTTCTTT. Its protein product is CASSANMNTEAFF. The whole variable domain, remainder taken from reference TRBV7-2 and TRBJ1-1, is GAGVSQSPSNKVTEKGKDVELRCDPISGHTALYWYRQSLGQGLEFLIYFQGNSAPDKSGLPSDRFSAERTGGSVSTLTIQRTQQEDSAVYLCASSANMNTEAFFGQGTRLTVV.

The genes are TRBV6-1 and TRBJ1-4; maybe TRBD1 (5 bases). The CDR3 has 14 residues. Trimming removed 4 bases from V and 8 bases from J, with 14 bases in between. Germline V lookup: CDR1 MNHNS, CDR2 SASEGT. CDR3 coding DNA: TGTGCCAGCAGTGGTGCCAGGGTAGAGGAAAAACTGTTTTTT. Translating it yields CASSGARVEEKLFF.

The table lists this clonotype with a few counts. This chain joins TRBV5-1 and TRBJ1-1; D might be TRBD1 (5 bases). The V gene's germline CDR1 is SGHRS and CDR2 YFSETQ. There are 14 residues in the CDR3. V lost 4 bases and J lost 8, with 18 bases in between. Written as DNA, the CDR3 is TGCGCCAGCAGCACAGCGACAGCCGCCAAGGAAGCTTTCTTT. Translated: CASSTATAAKEAFF.

This clonotype was observed a handful of times. The chain combines TRBV24-1 with TRBJ2-6; no definite D call. V lost 5 bases and J 0 bases, leaving 10 bases between the germline ends. Germline V gene lookup returns CDR1 KGHDR and CDR2 SFDVKD. This CDR3 has 16 residues. CDR3 residues: CATSVGYNSGANVLTF. The CDR3 nucleotides are TGTGCCACCAGTGTAGGCTACAACTCTGGGGCCAACGTCCTGACTTTC.

This clonotype was observed many times. The rearrangement joins TRBV14 to TRBJ2-1; D is unresolved. V lost 4 bases, J lost 7 bases, and 17 bases lay in between. In germline, CDR1 is SGHDN, CDR2 FVKESK. The CDR3 extends over 15 amino acids. The CDR3 region has the DNA TGTGCCAGCAGCCTACGCCCAGCGTTGGAGAATGAGCAGTTCTTC. Its protein is CASSLRPALENEQFF.

This clonotype came up many times. This chain connects TRBV6-2 or TRBV6-3 to TRBJ1-5; D gene ambiguous. The CDR3 sequence is 13 residues long. Germline assignment: CDR1 MNHEY and CDR2 SVGEGT. Trimming stripped 0 bases from V and 7 bases from J, with 7 bases between. The CDR3 spells CASSYSNMQPQHF. The CDR3 DNA reads as TGTGCCAGCAGTTACTCGAACATGCAGCCCCAGCATTTT.